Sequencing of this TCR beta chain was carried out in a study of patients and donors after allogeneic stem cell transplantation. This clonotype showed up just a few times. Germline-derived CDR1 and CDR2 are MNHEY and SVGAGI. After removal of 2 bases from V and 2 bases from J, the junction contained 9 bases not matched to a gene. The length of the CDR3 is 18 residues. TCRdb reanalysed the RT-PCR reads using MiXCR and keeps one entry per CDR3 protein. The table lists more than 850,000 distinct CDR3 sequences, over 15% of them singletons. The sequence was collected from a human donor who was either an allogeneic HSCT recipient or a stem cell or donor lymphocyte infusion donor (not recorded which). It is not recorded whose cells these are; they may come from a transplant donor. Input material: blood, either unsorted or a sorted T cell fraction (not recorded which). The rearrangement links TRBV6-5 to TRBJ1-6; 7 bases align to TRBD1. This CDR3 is CASSYRWAGGTYNSPLHF. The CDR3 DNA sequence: TGTGCCAGCAGTTACAGGTGGGCAGGGGGAACCTATAATTCACCCCTCCACTTT.